These 30 T cell receptor beta chains originate from one sample sequenced in a study of T cell responses to AZD1222 COVID-19 vaccine. Assay: immunoSEQ multiplex PCR; the TCRdb copy retains only in-frame clones and omits some. The sample records about 70,000 clones, 88% being singletons. The source material was peripheral blood, sampled 28 days after the second dose of the MenACWY control vaccine. The receptors come from an adult who received the MenACWY meningococcal vaccine as a control.

This chain connects TRBV7-3 to TRBJ2-3; D is perhaps TRBD2 (5 bases). The CDR3 sequence is 17 residues long. Per the germline V gene, CDR1 is SGHTA and CDR2 is FQGTGA. Trimming took off 2 bases at V and 0 bases at J, with 15 bases between the two ends. Here the CDR3 reads CASSLGVADYSTDTQYF. CDR3 DNA: TGTGCCAGCAGCTTAGGGGTAGCAGACTATAGCACAGATACGCAGTATTTT.

The chain carries TRBV2 and TRBJ2-3; 11 bases map to TRBD2. The CDR3 is 15 residues long. CDR1 is SNHLY, CDR2 FYNNEI, per germline. V trimming: 4 bases; J trimming: 6 bases; junction bases outside the gene matches: 6. CDR3 in amino acids: CASSVAGGPLDTQYF. The CDR3 coding sequence is TGTGCCAGCAGTGTAGCGGGGGGGCCTTTGGATACGCAGTATTTT.

This chain uses TRBV3-1 (or the pseudogene TRBV3-2) with TRBJ2-1; D possibly uses TRBD1 or TRBD2 (5 bases each). V lost 6 bases and J lost 6, with 12 bases in between. The CDR3 loop spans 13 amino acids. Germline V gene data show CDR1 as LGHDT and CDR2 as YNNKEL (reference sequence). The CDR3 reads CASSPTRGNEQFF. CDR3 nucleotides: TGTGCCAGCAGTCCAACTAGGGGCAATGAGCAGTTCTTC.

CDR3 protein: CASSSTGLNTEAFF. The CDR3 bases are TGTGCCAGCAGTTCAACAGGGTTGAACACTGAAGCTTTCTTT. The V gene is TRBV28, the J gene TRBJ1-1, with D perhaps TRBD1 (6 bases). The ends were cut back, 4 bases at V and 0 bases at J, with 9 bases in the middle. Germline CDR1 MDHEN, CDR2 SYDVKM. There are 14 residues in the CDR3. The full variable domain, completed using reference TRBV28 and TRBJ1-1, is DVKVTQSSRYLVKRTGEKVFLECVQDMDHENMFWYRQDPGLGLRLIYFSYDVKMKEKGDIPEGYSVSREKKERFSLILESASTNQTSMYLCASSSTGLNTEAFFGQGTRLTVV.

The J gene is TRBJ2-2, the V gene TRBV5-1, with 9 bases that match TRBD1. Trimming at V came to 4 bases and at J to 5 bases, leaving 6 bases not matched to a gene. The CDR3 consists of 15 residues. Germline V CDR1 and CDR2: SGHRS, YFSETQ. In DNA, the CDR3 is TGCGCCAGCAGCCTCGGGACAGGGAGGACCGGGGAGCTGTTTTTT. Translating gives CASSLGTGRTGELFF.

V is TRBV24-1 and J is TRBJ2-2, with 7 nucleotides matching TRBD1. The CDR3 loop spans 15 amino acids. Germline V gene lookup returns CDR1 KGHDR and CDR2 SFDVKD. V dropped 4 bases and J dropped 3; count of bases not matched to a gene: 4. The CDR3 sequence is CATSDTGVDTGELFF. In DNA form, the CDR3 reads TGTGCCACCAGTGACACAGGGGTGGACACCGGGGAGCTGTTTTTT.

V gene TRBV6-5 combines with J gene TRBJ1-2; TRBD1 might be the D (5 bases). CDR1 is MNHEY, CDR2 SVGAGI, per germline. The germline V and J ends were trimmed by 6 bases and 1 base, with 12 bases remaining between them. The CDR3 loop spans 14 amino acids. CDR3 coding DNA: TGTGCCAGCAGAAGGGGTAGAGTTAACTATGGCTACACCTTC. Translated, it gives CASRRGRVNYGYTF.

The chain is built from TRBV9 and TRBJ2-1, with D maybe TRBD2 (6 bases). The germline V and J ends were trimmed by 7 bases and 2 bases, with 16 bases remaining between them. CDR1 and CDR2 from the germline V gene are SGDLS and YYNGEE. The CDR3 is 15 residues long. The CDR3 sequence is CASSWLAETYNEQFF. The CDR3 DNA follows: TGTGCCAGCTCGTGGTTAGCGGAGACCTACAATGAGCAGTTCTTC.

This sequence joins TRBV27 and TRBJ2-7; 7 nucleotides align to TRBD1. Losses at the gene ends were 6 bases for V and 2 bases for J; bases not matched to a gene: 7. CDR3 length equals 14 residues. Germline CDR1 is MNHEY and CDR2 is SMNVEV (reference sequence). The CDR3 loop reads CASRGRTGAYEQYF. In DNA form, the CDR3 reads TGTGCCAGCAGGGGACGGACAGGAGCCTACGAGCAGTACTTC.

The V gene is TRBV7-2, the J gene TRBJ1-2, with TRBD1 as a possible D gene (5 bases). Germline V gives CDR1 SGHTA, CDR2 FQGNSA. The V gene lost 1 base and the J gene lost 4 bases, with 13 bases spanning the gap. CDR3 length equals 15 residues. In nucleotides, the CDR3 is TGTGCCAGCAGCTTAGGAGGGGAGCTGGGCTATGGCTACACCTTC. Protein sequence: CASSLGGELGYGYTF.

This chain connects TRBV28 to TRBJ1-2; 10 bases agree with TRBD1. V was pared by 4 bases and J by 7 bases, with 6 bases of the junction left unmatched. The CDR3 is 14 residues long. Germline CDR1 is MDHEN and CDR2 is SYDVKM. The CDR3 loop reads CASSSGQGGTGYTF. CDR3 DNA sequence: TGTGCCAGCAGTTCCGGACAGGGGGGGACTGGCTACACCTTC.

The rearrangement links TRBV9 to TRBJ1-1, with a weak D call TRBD1 (5 bases). Germline CDR1 SGDLS, CDR2 YYNGEE. The CDR3 extends over 13 amino acids. Trimming removed 1 base from V and 11 bases from J, with 15 bases in between. CDR3 region: CASSVSRAGEAFF. In DNA, the CDR3 is TGTGCCAGCAGCGTAAGCAGGGCCGGGGAGGCTTTCTTT. Full variable domain (outside the CDR3, taken from reference TRBV9 and TRBJ1-1): DSGVTQTPKHLITATGQRVTLRCSPRSGDLSVYWYQQSLDQGLQFLIQYYNGEERAKGNILERFSAQQFPDLHSELNLSSLELGDSALYFCASSVSRAGEAFFGQGTRLTVV.

The sample holds one count of this clone. The chain joins TRBV6-5 to TRBJ1-1, with D unclear. CDR3 length equals 13 residues. The V end lost 3 bases, the J end lost 4 bases, and 9 bases lay between the germline ends. Germline CDR1 reads MNHEY; CDR2 reads SVGAGI. The CDR3 nucleotides are TGTGCCAGCAGTTATAATCCGGGCACTGAAGCTTTCTTT. It encodes CASSYNPGTEAFF.

This clone was seen a few times. V and J are TRBV12-3 or TRBV12-4 and TRBJ1-1; D remains unclear. V was pared by 4 bases and J by 1 base, with 7 bases between. This CDR3 comprises 13 residues. As DNA, the CDR3 is TGTGCCAGCAGTTGGGCGGCGAACACTGAAGCTTTCTTT. The encoded protein is CASSWAANTEAFF.

This clone turned up a few times. The gene calls are TRBV28 and TRBJ1-5; unclear D gene. V dropped 3 bases and J dropped 2 bases, with 17 bases sitting between them. The CDR3 has 17 amino acids. Germline-derived CDR1 and CDR2 are MDHEN and SYDVKM. Written as DNA, the CDR3 is TGTGCCAGCAGTTTGTACCGGGCCTATGGGGGCAATCAGCCCCAGCATTTT. It translates to CASSLYRAYGGNQPQHF. Using reference TRBV28 and TRBJ1-5 for the parts outside the CDR3, the full variable domain is DVKVTQSSRYLVKRTGEKVFLECVQDMDHENMFWYRQDPGLGLRLIYFSYDVKMKEKGDIPEGYSVSREKKERFSLILESASTNQTSMYLCASSLYRAYGGNQPQHFGDGTRLSIL.

The J gene is TRBJ1-6, the V gene TRBV5-1; 9 nucleotides agree with TRBD1. The CDR3 extends over 14 amino acids. The germline V gene has CDR1 SGHRS and CDR2 YFSETQ. The V and J ends lost 3 bases and 7 bases, in that order; junction bases with no gene match: 2. The CDR3 sequence is CASSSGQGNSPLHF. The CDR3 DNA follows: TGCGCCAGCAGCTCCGGACAGGGGAATTCACCCCTCCACTTT. Drawing the rest from reference TRBV5-1 and TRBJ1-6, the complete variable domain is KAGVTQTPRYLIKTRGQQVTLSCSPISGHRSVSWYQQTPGQGLQFLFEYFSETQRNKGNFPGRFSGRQFSNSRSEMNVSTLELGDSALYLCASSSGQGNSPLHFGNGTRLTVT.

The chain employs TRBV12-2 and TRBJ2-7. TRBV12-2 is a recognized pseudogene. The CDR3 spans 18 residues. The CDR3 DNA follows: TGTGCAAGTCGCTTATCCTACCTTGGCAACTGTGAACTCTACGAGCAGTACTTC. Its protein product is CASRLSYLGNCELYEQYF.

The V and J genes are TRBV2 and TRBJ1-5, with D possibly matching TRBD1 (5 bases). Germline lookup yields CDR1 SNHLY and CDR2 FYNNEI. V was cut by 4 bases and J by 6 bases, with 16 bases left in between. CDR3 length: 15 residues. In nucleotides, the CDR3 is TGTGCCAGCAGTGTCGATAGTAACGGGGGTCAGCCCCAGCATTTT. Translating it yields CASSVDSNGGQPQHF.

This clone was seen a handful of times. The chain is built from TRBV19 and TRBJ1-1; the D gene is possibly TRBD1 (5 bases). V gave up 5 bases and J gave up 6 bases, with 13 bases separating them. Germline V gene sequence: CDR1 LNHDA, CDR2 SQIVND (reference sequence). The CDR3 is 13 amino acids. The CDR3 spells CASSVRQGPEAFF. For the CDR3, the DNA is TGTGCCAGTAGTGTCCGGCAGGGCCCTGAAGCTTTCTTT.

J is TRBJ1-2 and V is TRBV12-3 or TRBV12-4; D gene ambiguous. The length of the CDR3 is 13 residues. Trimming cost V 3 bases and J 6 bases, with 11 bases left between them. The DNA for the CDR3 is TGTGCCAGCAGTTTCTCTCCGAGGGATGGCTACACCTTC. Protein product: CASSFSPRDGYTF.

This rearrangement joins TRBV11-2 to TRBJ1-3; no definite D call. The CDR3 contains 15 residues. V was pared by 5 bases and J by 2 bases, with 13 bases between. CDR1 and CDR2 from the germline V gene are SGHAT and FQNNGV. DNA for the CDR3: TGTGCCAGCAGCATCGGCCCCGGACCTGGAAACACCATATATTTT. Residues: CASSIGPGPGNTIYF.

The rearrangement uses TRBV2 and TRBJ1-1, with D tentatively TRBD1 (6 bases). The V gene lost 8 bases and the J gene lost 9 bases, with 13 bases spanning the gap. The germline V gene has CDR1 SNHLY and CDR2 FYNNEI. The length of the CDR3 is 11 residues. This CDR3 is CASRAGGQAFF. The CDR3 nucleotides read TGTGCCAGCCGGGCGGGGGGCCAAGCTTTCTTT.

V usage is TRBV12-3 or TRBV12-4 and J usage is TRBJ2-2; D is undetermined. Trimming cost V 6 bases and J 6 bases, with 8 bases left between them. The CDR3 sequence is 12 residues long. Here the CDR3 DNA reads TGTGCCAGCAGAATATTCTCCGGGGAGCTGTTTTTT. The encoded protein is CASRIFSGELFF.

This clone was recorded once. The chain is built from TRBV3-1 (or the pseudogene TRBV3-2) and TRBJ2-2, with D tentatively TRBD2 (6 bases). CDR3 length: 14 amino acids. V shed 1 base and J shed 5 bases, with 8 bases lying between them. Germline lookup yields CDR1 LGHDT and CDR2 YNNKEL (reference sequence). CDR3 loop: CASSQGGVTGELFF. The CDR3, as DNA: TGTGCCAGCAGCCAAGGGGGGGTTACCGGGGAGCTGTTTTTT.

V gene TRBV12-3 or TRBV12-4 combines with J gene TRBJ1-1; no clear D gene. The V end lost 6 bases, the J end lost 10 bases, and 18 bases lay between the germline ends. The CDR3 covers 13 residues. In DNA, the CDR3 is TGTGCCAGCAGCTCCACCCTTAGAGGCGGAGCTTTCTTT. Amino acid sequence: CASSSTLRGGAFF.

The table lists this clone with a count of one. The gene calls are TRBV7-2 and TRBJ1-4; D is undetermined. From germline, CDR1 is SGHTA and CDR2 FQGNSA. The CDR3 sequence is 15 residues long. V gave up 5 bases and J gave up 0 bases, with 10 bases separating them. CDR3 sequence reads: CASSPGPSTNEKLFF. The CDR3 nucleotides read TGTGCCAGCAGCCCCGGGCCTTCAACTAATGAAAAACTGTTTTTT.

The chain carries TRBV9 and TRBJ2-5; tentatively, D is TRBD2 (6 bases). Per germline, CDR1 SGDLS and CDR2 YYNGEE. This CDR3 region has 14 residues. Trimming cost V 2 bases and J 5 bases, with 13 bases left between them. This CDR3 is CASSVTDGGETQYF. Written as DNA, the CDR3 is TGTGCCAGCAGCGTCACCGACGGAGGGGAGACCCAGTACTTC.

This clone was recorded once. The chain uses TRBV28 and TRBJ2-7; either TRBD1 or TRBD2 may fit D (5 bases each). The CDR3 totals 14 residues. CDR1 MDHEN and CDR2 SYDVKM come from the germline V gene. V was pared by 6 bases and J by 0 bases, with 12 bases between. The CDR3 bases are TGTGCCAGCAGCAAGGGGACCCTCTCCTACGAGCAGTACTTC. Residues: CASSKGTLSYEQYF.

CDR3 loop: CASSWGLRNQETQYF. CDR3 in DNA: TGTGCCAGCAGCTGGGGATTAAGAAACCAAGAGACCCAGTACTTC. The J gene is TRBJ2-5, the V gene TRBV11-2; D is ambiguous. The CDR3 totals 15 residues. The germline V gene encodes CDR1 SGHAT and CDR2 FQNNGV. V dropped 4 bases and J dropped 0 bases, with 12 bases sitting between them.

The chain joins TRBV6-2 or TRBV6-3 to TRBJ2-5; the match to TRBD1 covers 8 bases. CDR1 and CDR2 from the germline V gene are MNHEY and SVGEGT. The CDR3 runs 18 residues. Losses at the gene ends were 0 bases for V and 5 bases for J; bases not matched to a gene: 14. Here the CDR3 reads CASSYSASPTGDEETQYF. CDR3 coding DNA: TGTGCCAGCAGTTACTCCGCATCGCCGACAGGGGACGAGGAGACCCAGTACTTC.